These 32 T cell receptor beta chains were all obtained from the same sample, sequenced in a study of T cells in Graves' hyperthyroidism and ophthalmopathy. Authors of the study amplified TCR beta CDR3 regions from RNA transcripts. HTBI primers drove first-round RT-PCR of the TCR CDR3. Via MiXCR, TCRdb re-called the multiplex PCR reads, giving one row per CDR3 protein. The sample has some 570,000 distinct CDR3 sequences; roughly 17% are singletons. Sequencing input: blood. The receptors shown here come from a woman aged 18-35 years with Graves' ophthalmopathy.

Only a few counts were recorded for this clonotype. The chain recombines TRBV20-1 with TRBJ2-2, with TRBD2 as a possible D gene (7 bases). The CDR3 is 15 amino acids. CDR1 and CDR2 (germline): DFQATT, SNEGSKA (reference sequence). The V and J ends lost 2 bases and 2 bases respectively, with 12 bases between them. CDR3 sequence (DNA): TGCAGTGCTAGATCGGGGGGCCTAAACACCGGGGAGCTGTTTTTT. Protein: CSARSGGLNTGELFF.

At least ten counts were recorded for this clonotype. The rearrangement joins TRBV20-1 to TRBJ2-1; 7 bases match TRBD2. J lost 7 bases, V lost 6 bases, and 9 bases had no gene match. The germline V gene has CDR1 DFQATT and CDR2 SNEGSKA (reference sequence). The CDR3 has 13 residues. CDR3: CSAPFPGGNEQFF. CDR3 coding DNA: TGCAGTGCCCCCTTCCCCGGGGGGAATGAGCAGTTCTTC.

This clonotype was seen a handful of times. V usage is TRBV25-1 and J usage is TRBJ2-7, with TRBD1 as a possible D gene (6 bases). The V and J ends lost 8 bases and 11 bases respectively, with 37 bases between them. CDR1 MGHDK and CDR2 SYGVNS come from the germline V gene. The CDR3 runs 18 residues. Here the CDR3 reads CASASSDSYSRAISEKYF. Written as DNA, the CDR3 is TGTGCCAGCGCCTCCTCGGACAGTTACTCGCGAGCGATTTCTGAAAAGTACTTC.

This clonotype has just a few counts. CDR3 sequence: CSAVHSGRAIDTQYF. CDR3 DNA sequence: TGCAGTGCCGTCCATAGCGGGAGGGCCATAGATACGCAGTATTTT. The rearrangement links TRBV20-1 to TRBJ2-3, with TRBD2 matching over 11 bases. Germline values: CDR1 DFQATT, CDR2 SNEGSKA (reference sequence). V was clipped by 6 bases and J by 5 bases; unmatched bases: 10. This CDR3 has 15 amino acids.

CDR3 nucleotides: TGTGCCAGCAGTGGGACAGGGGGGCACAAAAACATTCAGTACTTC. Amino acid sequence: CASSGTGGHKNIQYF. The chain employs TRBV6-1 and TRBJ2-4; 10 bases are shared with TRBD1. CDR1 and CDR2 from the germline V gene are MNHNS and SASEGT. Trimming removed 4 bases from V and 3 bases from J; junction bases left unmatched: 3. The CDR3 runs 15 residues.

This clonotype has a handful of counts. The J gene is TRBJ2-3, the V gene TRBV6-2 or TRBV6-3; TRBD1 aligns across 7 bases. J was trimmed by 5 bases and V by 5 bases; bases with no gene match: 13. The CDR3 extends over 16 amino acids. CDR1 is MNHEY and CDR2 is SVGEGT in the germline V gene. CDR3 in DNA: TGTGCCAGCAGTCGCTCAGGGGCAGGGGGTCAAGATACGCAGTATTTT. Protein product: CASSRSGAGGQDTQYF.

This clonotype was found many times. The chain employs TRBV7-9 and TRBJ2-7; 12 bases agree with TRBD2. Germline CDR1 and CDR2: SEHNR and FQNEAQ (reference sequence). This CDR3 is 13 amino acids long. J was trimmed by 7 bases and V by 5 bases; bases with no gene match: 3. DNA for the CDR3: TGTGCCAGCAGCAAGGGACTAGCGGGTGAGCAGTACTTC. Amino acids: CASSKGLAGEQYF.

This clonotype was picked up many times. The chain is built from TRBV6-5 and TRBJ1-1; D remains unclear. Germline lookup yields CDR1 MNHEY and CDR2 SVGAGI. The CDR3 is made up of 13 amino acids. V lost 0 bases, J lost 9 bases, and 11 bases lay in between. The CDR3 nucleotides are TGTGCCAGCAGTTACTCGAGAGGAATTCAAGCTTTCTTT. Protein: CASSYSRGIQAFF.

Ten or more counts support this clonotype. The chain employs TRBV7-2 and TRBJ2-2; D remains ambiguous. Germline CDR1 is SGHTA and CDR2 is FQGNSA. The length of the CDR3 is 11 residues. The V gene lost 6 bases and the J gene lost 5 bases, with 4 bases spanning the gap. The CDR3 region is CASSKTGELFF. Here the CDR3 DNA reads TGTGCCAGCAGTAAAACCGGGGAGCTGTTTTTT.

This clonotype was counted a few times. The chain has TRBV9 and TRBJ2-3, with 8 nucleotides matching TRBD1. CDR1 and CDR2 (germline): SGDLS, YYNGEE. The V segment lost 4 bases and the J segment 4 bases; nucleotides outside the gene matches: 11. The CDR3 totals 16 residues. CDR3 nucleotide sequence: TGTGCCAGCAGCCTCGGACAGGGAGCCCAGGCAGATACGCAGTATTTT. Its protein is CASSLGQGAQADTQYF.

This clonotype was recorded many times. V gene TRBV2 combines with J gene TRBJ1-1, with D unclear. Trimming removed 1 base at V and 5 bases at J, with 14 bases between. The CDR3 loop spans 15 amino acids. Germline values: CDR1 SNHLY, CDR2 FYNNEI. Here the CDR3 reads CASSEEVASGTEAFF. As DNA, the CDR3 is TGTGCCAGCAGTGAAGAAGTAGCCTCGGGGACTGAAGCTTTCTTT.

This clonotype has ten or more counts. V usage is TRBV2 and J usage is TRBJ2-3, with TRBD1 as a possible D gene (6 bases). Germline CDR1 and CDR2: SNHLY and FYNNEI. The CDR3 is 14 residues long. V shed 6 bases and J shed 2 bases, with 12 bases lying between them. The CDR3 DNA reads TGTGCCAGCAGAGTAGGGGGAAACACAGATACGCAGTATTTT. Its translation is CASRVGGNTDTQYF.

This chain uses TRBV4-1 with TRBJ1-2; D not resolved. This CDR3 has 13 residues. Germline CDR1 and CDR2: MGHRA and YSYEKL. V lost 4 bases and J 4 bases, leaving 10 bases between the germline ends. The CDR3 region is CASSLRESYGYTF. DNA of the CDR3: TGCGCCAGCAGCCTAAGAGAAAGCTATGGCTACACCTTC.

For this clonotype: It may be a read error: a sequence one base away is much more abundant. This chain joins TRBV7-6 and TRBJ1-1, with D perhaps TRBD1 (5 bases). CDR1 is SGHVS, CDR2 FNYEAQ, per germline. The CDR3 spans 18 residues. V lost 0 bases and J 3 bases, leaving 20 bases between the germline ends. The CDR3 DNA reads as TGTGCCAGCAGCTTAGCCGGACATCCGCTTAACATGGACACTGAAGCTTTCTTT. This translates into CASSLAGHPLNMDTEAFF.

This clonotype was detected many times. This chain links TRBV27 with TRBJ1-1, with D tentatively TRBD1 (5 bases). Germline assignment: CDR1 MNHEY and CDR2 SMNVEV (reference sequence). Trimming stripped 0 bases from V and 1 base from J, with 9 bases between. The CDR3 totals 15 residues. The CDR3 loop is CASSLSGAGNTEAFF. In DNA form, the CDR3 reads TGTGCCAGCAGTTTATCTGGGGCGGGGAACACTGAAGCTTTCTTT.

This rearrangement joins TRBV29-1 to TRBJ1-2; 10 bases are shared with TRBD1. The CDR3 is 17 amino acids. Germline trimming cut 6 bases from V and 0 bases from J; bases unmatched to any gene: 13. Germline CDR1 is SQVTM and CDR2 is ANQGSEA. DNA for the CDR3: TGCAGCGTCTACCACCGGGACAGGGGATCCCCTAACTATGGCTACACCTTC. The encoded protein is CSVYHRDRGSPNYGYTF.

The chain joins TRBV19 to TRBJ1-1; D possibly corresponds to TRBD1 (6 bases). V lost 3 bases, J lost 8 bases, and 19 bases lay in between. This CDR3 region has 15 residues. CDR1 LNHDA and CDR2 SQIVND come from the germline V gene (reference sequence). The DNA of the CDR3 is TGTGCCAGTAGTATTAAGTTATTGGACAGACGCGAAGCTTTCTTT. Its translation is CASSIKLLDRREAFF.

This clonotype was observed at least ten times. The rearrangement joins TRBV27 to TRBJ2-5; 9 nucleotides match TRBD1. Germline CDR1 is MNHEY and CDR2 is SMNVEV (reference sequence). The ends lost 5 bases at V and 5 bases at J; junction bases unmatched: 6. There are 14 residues in the CDR3. The CDR3 loop is CASSPGQGTETQYF. CDR3 nucleotide sequence: TGTGCCAGCAGTCCCGGACAGGGGACGGAGACCCAGTACTTC.

This clonotype was observed many times. V gene TRBV28 combines with J gene TRBJ1-4; possibly TRBD1 for D (5 bases). Germline CDR1 MDHEN, CDR2 SYDVKM. V lost 6 bases to trimming and J lost 0 bases, with 14 bases between them. The CDR3 runs to 16 residues. The CDR3 loop reads CASSRAGATTNEKLFF. The CDR3 nucleotides read TGTGCCAGCAGCCGGGCCGGGGCCACAACTAATGAAAAACTGTTTTTT.

V gene TRBV29-1 combines with J gene TRBJ1-1, with D hard to call. CDR3 size: 14 residues. V was cut by 5 bases and J by 7 bases, with 20 bases left in between. The germline V gene has CDR1 SQVTM and CDR2 ANQGSEA. The CDR3 spells CSVLEGLISFEAFF. CDR3 in DNA: TGCAGCGTTTTGGAGGGTCTTATTAGTTTTGAAGCTTTCTTT. The full variable domain, rest sourced from reference TRBV29-1 and TRBJ1-1, is SAVISQKPSRDICQRGTSLTIQCQVDSQVTMMFWYRQQPGQSLTLIATANQGSEATYESGFVIDKFPISRPNLTFSTLTVSNMSPEDSSIYLCSVLEGLISFEAFFGQGTRLTVV.

This clonotype was counted at least ten times. The V and J genes are TRBV27 and TRBJ1-1; the D is unclear. V was shortened by 1 base and J by 0 bases, with 3 bases between the two germline ends. This CDR3 comprises 13 residues. In germline, CDR1 is MNHEY, CDR2 SMNVEV (reference sequence). The CDR3 sequence: CASSLYMNTEAFF. As DNA, the CDR3 is TGTGCCAGCAGTTTATATATGAACACTGAAGCTTTCTTT.

Remarks on this clonotype: Mismatch with germline at one junction end may stem from a read error. The chain carries TRBV7-7 and TRBJ2-2, with D perhaps TRBD2 (5 bases). The CDR3 is 15 residues long. CDR1 is SSHAT, CDR2 FNYEAQ, per germline (reference sequence). CDR3 protein: CASSPRSLAYGELFF. The CDR3 nucleotides are TGTGCTAGCAGCCCCAGGAGTCTAGCTTACGGGGAGCTGTTTTTT.

Comment on this clonotype: A read error may explain this, as a much larger clone is one base away. J is TRBJ1-1 and V is TRBV13; D is possibly TRBD1 (5 bases). CDR3 length: 15 amino acids. Germline loops: CDR1 PRHDT, CDR2 FYEKMQ (reference sequence). Written as DNA, the CDR3 is TGTGCCAGCAGCTTAGAGGGCCGGGGGAACACTAAAGCTTTCTTT. Protein: CASSLEGRGNTKAFF.

This clonotype was seen many times. This chain joins TRBV12-3 or TRBV12-4 and TRBJ2-7; D call uncertain. The CDR3 is made up of 12 amino acids. V was clipped by 7 bases and J by 1 base, with 8 bases between them. The CDR3 region is CASNFGSYEQYF. In nucleotides, the CDR3 is TGTGCCAGCAATTTTGGATCCTACGAGCAGTACTTC.

The genes are TRBV6-6 and TRBJ1-1; no definite D call. Germline-derived CDR1 and CDR2 are MNHNY and SVGAGI (reference sequence). The CDR3 runs 17 residues. Between the trimmed V and J ends, which lost 2 bases and 0 bases, there was a span of 16 bases. CDR3 in amino acids: CASSYPPADLMNTEAFF. CDR3 coding DNA: TGTGCCAGCAGTTACCCTCCGGCCGACTTAATGAACACTGAAGCTTTCTTT.

This clonotype was seen repeatedly, ten times or more. The V gene is TRBV29-1, the J gene TRBJ2-1; 7 bases map to TRBD1. This CDR3 contains 16 residues. The germline gives CDR1 SQVTM, CDR2 ANQGSEA. Losses at the gene ends were 7 bases for V and 0 bases for J; bases not matched to a gene: 12. CDR3 DNA: TGCAGCGCACAGGGGCCGGCCATCCACTCCTACAATGAGCAGTTCTTC. Its translation: CSAQGPAIHSYNEQFF.

This clonotype was observed a handful of times. This rearrangement joins TRBV27 to TRBJ2-1; TRBD2 matches 7 bases. The CDR3 loop spans 14 amino acids. CDR1 and CDR2 (germline): MNHEY, SMNVEV (reference sequence). The trim removed 6 bases at V and 9 bases at J, leaving 11 bases unmatched. This CDR3 is CASSQRGEGTEQFF. The DNA for the CDR3 is TGTGCCAGCAGCCAGCGGGGAGAAGGAACTGAGCAGTTCTTC.

In its sample, this clonotype was seen a few times. A much larger clone differs by one base, so this may be a read error. The rearrangement links TRBV20-1 to TRBJ2-3; 8 nucleotides agree with TRBD1. Per germline, CDR1 DFQATT and CDR2 SNEGSKA (reference sequence). J was trimmed by 2 bases and V by 7 bases; bases with no gene match: 8. The CDR3 sequence is 14 residues long. Here the CDR3 DNA reads TGCAGTGTGAGGGACAGGAAAATCACAGATACGCAGTATTTT. Translation: CSVRDRKITDTQYF.

This clonotype was seen repeatedly, ten times or more. V is TRBV12-3 or TRBV12-4 and J is TRBJ2-1, with 9 bases identical to TRBD2. The CDR3 sequence is 18 residues long. The trim removed 3 bases at V and 5 bases at J, leaving 14 bases unmatched. The CDR3 here is CASSFSGGRAFRNNEQFF. The CDR3 DNA sequence: TGTGCCAGCAGTTTTAGCGGCGGGAGGGCCTTTCGGAACAATGAGCAGTTCTTC.

The chain couples TRBV20-1 to TRBJ2-2; 8 bases line up with TRBD2. Germline CDR1 DFQATT, CDR2 SNEGSKA (reference sequence). CDR3 length equals 16 residues. Trimming removed 2 bases from V and 0 bases from J; junction bases left unmatched: 5. The CDR3 nucleotides are TGCAGTGCTAGAATAGCGGGGAGAACGAACACCGGGGAGCTGTTTTTT. As protein: CSARIAGRTNTGELFF.

At least ten counts were recorded for this clonotype. The chain combines TRBV5-1 with TRBJ2-1; 7 bases line up with TRBD1. CDR1 SGHRS and CDR2 YFSETQ come from the germline V gene. V lost 5 bases and J lost 8; bases outside the gene matches: 13. The CDR3 runs to 15 residues. This chain's CDR3 is CASRGTDYVLDEQFF. In DNA, the CDR3 is TGCGCCAGCAGGGGGACAGACTACGTCCTCGATGAGCAGTTCTTC.

In this sample, this clonotype turned up many times. The chain combines TRBV28 with TRBJ1-5; D is perhaps TRBD1 (5 bases). The CDR3 length is 15 residues. Germline-derived CDR1 and CDR2 are MDHEN and SYDVKM. The V end lost 3 bases, the J end lost 4 bases, and 13 bases lay between the germline ends. This chain's CDR3 is CASSLIDSLNQPQHF. Written as DNA, the CDR3 is TGTGCCAGCAGTTTGATAGACAGCCTGAATCAGCCCCAGCATTTT. Combining the CDR3 with reference TRBV28 and TRBJ1-5 gives the whole variable domain DVKVTQSSRYLVKRTGEKVFLECVQDMDHENMFWYRQDPGLGLRLIYFSYDVKMKEKGDIPEGYSVSREKKERFSLILESASTNQTSMYLCASSLIDSLNQPQHFGDGTRLSIL.